The next 8 T cell receptor beta chains were all read from a single sample in a study of monozygotic twins with inflammatory bowel disease. TCRdb reprocessed the 5' RACE reads and stores each CDR3 protein as one record, lacking DNA. The sample includes approximately 400,000 distinct CDR3 sequences. Input material: blood. The receptor source for this set is a human donor with ulcerative colitis or Crohn's disease, or a healthy co-twin of an affected twin (not recorded which).

The V and J genes are TRBV7-2 and TRBJ1-1. The germline gives CDR1 SGHTA, CDR2 FQGNSA. The CDR3 consists of 15 residues. CDR3 sequence reads: CASSPQSSGGTEAFF.

The chain carries TRBV5-1 and TRBJ1-4; the D call from TCRdb, TRBD1, cannot be confirmed without DNA. The CDR3 covers 17 residues. In germline, CDR1 is SGHRS, CDR2 YFSETQ. CDR3 sequence: CASSLEGAVATNEKLFF.

This rearrangement joins TRBV28 to TRBJ2-3; TCRdb's assignment of TRBD1 cannot be checked, as there is no DNA. The CDR3 consists of 15 residues. Germline V gives CDR1 MDHEN, CDR2 SYDVKM. CDR3 sequence: CASANRDGKIDTQYF.

The gene calls are TRBV19 and TRBJ1-1; TCRdb outputs TRBD1, but without DNA this stays unchecked. From germline, CDR1 is LNHDA and CDR2 SQIVND (reference sequence). This CDR3 contains 18 residues. CDR3 loop: CASRTAGTDRPRDTEAFF.

The chain joins TRBV5-6 to TRBJ2-2; TCRdb's D call, TRBD2, is unchecked because there is no DNA. Germline CDR1 SGHDT, CDR2 YYEEEE. This CDR3 has 16 residues. CDR3 sequence: CASSPSGGRTTGELFF. The full variable domain, completed using reference TRBV5-6 and TRBJ2-2, is DAGVTQSPTHLIKTRGQQVTLRCSPKSGHDTVSWYQQALGQGPQFIFQYYEEEERQRGNFPDRFSGHQFPNYSSELNVNALLLGDSALYLCASSPSGGRTTGELFFGEGSRLTVL.

This chain joins TRBV7-2 and TRBJ2-6. Germline CDR1 is SGHTA and CDR2 is FQGNSA. This CDR3 is 17 amino acids long. The CDR3 spells CASSLVFQSSGANVLTF.

The V gene is TRBV7-2, the J gene TRBJ1-5; TCRdb's D call of TRBD1 is untestable without DNA. This CDR3 contains 15 residues. The germline CDR1 and CDR2 sequences are SGHTA and FQGNSA. This chain's CDR3 is CASSPTPGANQPQHF.

The V gene is TRBV5-6, the J gene TRBJ1-2; TCRdb proposes TRBD1, but this gene call is untestable without DNA. CDR3 size: 15 residues. Per germline, CDR1 SGHDT and CDR2 YYEEEE. The CDR3 region is CASSLDFGRGHGYTF.